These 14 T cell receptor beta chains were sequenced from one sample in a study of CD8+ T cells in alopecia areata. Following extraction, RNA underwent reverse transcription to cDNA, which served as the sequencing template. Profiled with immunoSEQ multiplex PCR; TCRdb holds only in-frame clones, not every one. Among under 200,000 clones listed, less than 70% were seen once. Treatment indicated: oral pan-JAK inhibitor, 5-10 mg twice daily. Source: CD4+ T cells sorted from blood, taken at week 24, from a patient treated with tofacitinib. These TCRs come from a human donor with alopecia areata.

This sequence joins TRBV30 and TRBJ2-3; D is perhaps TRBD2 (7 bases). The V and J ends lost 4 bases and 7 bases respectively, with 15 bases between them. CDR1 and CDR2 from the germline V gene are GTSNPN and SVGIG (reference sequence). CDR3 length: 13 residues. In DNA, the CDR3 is TGTGCCTGGAAAGGGGGGGGGTCGAATACGCAGTATTTT. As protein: CAWKGGGSNTQYF.

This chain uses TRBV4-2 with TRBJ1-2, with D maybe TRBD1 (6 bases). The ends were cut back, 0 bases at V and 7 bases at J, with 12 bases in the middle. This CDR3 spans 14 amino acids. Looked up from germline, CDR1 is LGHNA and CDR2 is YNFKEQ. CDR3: CASSQEQGPGGYTF. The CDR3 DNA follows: TGTGCCAGCAGCCAAGAGCAGGGGCCGGGTGGCTACACCTTC.

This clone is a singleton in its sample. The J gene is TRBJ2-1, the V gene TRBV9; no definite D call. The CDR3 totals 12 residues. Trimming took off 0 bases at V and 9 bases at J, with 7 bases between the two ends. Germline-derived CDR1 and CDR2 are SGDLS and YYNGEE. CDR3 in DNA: TGTGCCAGCAGCGTAGATATAGGTGAGCAGTTCTTC. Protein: CASSVDIGEQFF.

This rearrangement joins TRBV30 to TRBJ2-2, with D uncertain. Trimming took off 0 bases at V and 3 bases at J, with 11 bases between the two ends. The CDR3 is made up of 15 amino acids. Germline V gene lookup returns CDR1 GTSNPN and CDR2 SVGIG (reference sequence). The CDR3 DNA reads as TGTGCCTGGAGTGTACGACACCGGGACACCGGGGAGCTGTTTTTT. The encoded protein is CAWSVRHRDTGELFF.

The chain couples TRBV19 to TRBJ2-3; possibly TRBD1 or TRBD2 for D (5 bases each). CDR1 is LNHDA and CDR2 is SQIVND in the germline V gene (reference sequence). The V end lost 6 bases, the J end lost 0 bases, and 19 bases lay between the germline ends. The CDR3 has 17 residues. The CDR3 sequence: CASRPRGDGYSTDTQYF. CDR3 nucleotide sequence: TGTGCCAGTAGACCCAGAGGGGACGGTTATAGCACAGATACGCAGTATTTT.

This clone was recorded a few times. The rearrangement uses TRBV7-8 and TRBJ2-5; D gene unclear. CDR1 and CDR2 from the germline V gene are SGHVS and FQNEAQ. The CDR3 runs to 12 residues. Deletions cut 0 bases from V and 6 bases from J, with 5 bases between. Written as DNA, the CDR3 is TGTGCCAGCAGCTTAGCGCGGCAGACCCAGTACTTC. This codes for CASSLARQTQYF.

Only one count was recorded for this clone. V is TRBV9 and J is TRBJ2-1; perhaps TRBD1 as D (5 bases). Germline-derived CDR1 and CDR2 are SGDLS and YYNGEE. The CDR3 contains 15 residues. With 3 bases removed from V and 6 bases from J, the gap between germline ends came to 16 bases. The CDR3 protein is CASSGAQGRVNEQFF. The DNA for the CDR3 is TGTGCCAGCAGCGGGGCGCAGGGCAGGGTCAATGAGCAGTTCTTC.

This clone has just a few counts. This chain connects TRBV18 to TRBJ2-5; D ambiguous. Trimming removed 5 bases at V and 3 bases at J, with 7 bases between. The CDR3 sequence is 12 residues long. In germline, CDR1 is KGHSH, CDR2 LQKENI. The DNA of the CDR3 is TGTGCCAGCTCAACGGCCGAAGAGACCCAGTACTTC. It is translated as CASSTAEETQYF.

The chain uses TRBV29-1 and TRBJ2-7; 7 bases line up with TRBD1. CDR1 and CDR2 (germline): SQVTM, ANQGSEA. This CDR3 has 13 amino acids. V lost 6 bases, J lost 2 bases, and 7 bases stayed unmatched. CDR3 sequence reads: CSVAGQATYEQYF. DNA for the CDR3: TGCAGCGTAGCCGGACAGGCCACCTACGAGCAGTACTTC.

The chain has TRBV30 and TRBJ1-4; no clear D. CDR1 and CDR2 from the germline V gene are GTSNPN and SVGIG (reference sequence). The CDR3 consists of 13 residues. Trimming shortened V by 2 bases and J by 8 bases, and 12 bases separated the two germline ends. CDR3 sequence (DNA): TGTGCCTGGAGTCTCCAGTCGGGGGAAAAACTGTTTTTT. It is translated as CAWSLQSGEKLFF.

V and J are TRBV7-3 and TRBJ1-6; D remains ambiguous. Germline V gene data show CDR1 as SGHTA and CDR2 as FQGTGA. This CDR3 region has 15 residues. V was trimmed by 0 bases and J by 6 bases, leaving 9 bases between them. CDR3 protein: CASSLTGLPNSPLHF. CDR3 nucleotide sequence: TGTGCCAGCAGCTTAACCGGGTTACCTAATTCACCCCTCCACTTT.

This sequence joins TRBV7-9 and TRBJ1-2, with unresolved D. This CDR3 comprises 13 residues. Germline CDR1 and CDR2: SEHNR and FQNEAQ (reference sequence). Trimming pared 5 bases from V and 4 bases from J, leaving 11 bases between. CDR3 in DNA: TGTGCCAGCAGCCCTGACGGGTTCTATGGCTACACCTTC. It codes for CASSPDGFYGYTF.

Here the CDR3 DNA reads TGTGCCAGCAGCTTGGTGTTGGGACAGAACTACGAGCAGTACTTC. Translating it yields CASSLVLGQNYEQYF. The chain joins TRBV5-6 to TRBJ2-7; 7 positions agree with TRBD1. Germline CDR1 is SGHDT and CDR2 is YYEEEE. The length of the CDR3 is 15 residues. V gave up 0 bases and J gave up 3 bases; unmatched junction bases: 6.

In nucleotides, the CDR3 is TGCGCCAGCAGCTTGGTACAGCCTTCTAACTATGGCTACACCTTC. It is translated as CASSLVQPSNYGYTF. The chain couples TRBV5-1 to TRBJ1-2; D gene unclear. CDR1 is SGHRS and CDR2 is YFSETQ in the germline V gene. The CDR3 is 15 amino acids. V was pared by 0 bases and J by 0 bases, with 9 bases between.